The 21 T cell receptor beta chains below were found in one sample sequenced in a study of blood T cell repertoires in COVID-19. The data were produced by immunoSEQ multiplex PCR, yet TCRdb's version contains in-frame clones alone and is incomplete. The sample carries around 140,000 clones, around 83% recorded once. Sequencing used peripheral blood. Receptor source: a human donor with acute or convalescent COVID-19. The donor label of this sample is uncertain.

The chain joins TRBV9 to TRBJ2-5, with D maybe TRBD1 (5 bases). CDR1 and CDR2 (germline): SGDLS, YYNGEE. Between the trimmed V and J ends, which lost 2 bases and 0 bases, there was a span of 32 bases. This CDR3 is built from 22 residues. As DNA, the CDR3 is TGTGCCAGCAGCGTCAGAGGTCCCCACGACAGCACAAAAAAATGGTACCAAGAGACCCAGTACTTC. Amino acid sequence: CASSVRGPHDSTKKWYQETQYF.

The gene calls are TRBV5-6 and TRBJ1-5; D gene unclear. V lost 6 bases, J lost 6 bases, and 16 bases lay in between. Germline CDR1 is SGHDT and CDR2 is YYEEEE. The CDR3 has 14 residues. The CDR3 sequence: CASTSRRDLQPQHF. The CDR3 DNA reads TGTGCCAGCACCTCCCGGCGGGATCTTCAGCCCCAGCATTTT.

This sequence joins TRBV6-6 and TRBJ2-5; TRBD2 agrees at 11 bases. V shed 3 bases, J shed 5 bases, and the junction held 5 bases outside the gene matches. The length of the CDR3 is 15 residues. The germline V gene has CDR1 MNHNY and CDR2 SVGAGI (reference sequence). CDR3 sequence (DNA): TGTGCCAGCAGTTATATGGCTAGCGGGGGGGAGACCCAGTACTTC. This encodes CASSYMASGGETQYF.

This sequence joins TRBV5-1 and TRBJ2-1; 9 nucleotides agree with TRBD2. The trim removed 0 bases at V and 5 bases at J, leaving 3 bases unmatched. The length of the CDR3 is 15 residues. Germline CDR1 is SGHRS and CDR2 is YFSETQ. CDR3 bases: TGCGCCAGCAGCTTGGTTAGCGGGAGAAACAATGAGCAGTTCTTC. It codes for CASSLVSGRNNEQFF.

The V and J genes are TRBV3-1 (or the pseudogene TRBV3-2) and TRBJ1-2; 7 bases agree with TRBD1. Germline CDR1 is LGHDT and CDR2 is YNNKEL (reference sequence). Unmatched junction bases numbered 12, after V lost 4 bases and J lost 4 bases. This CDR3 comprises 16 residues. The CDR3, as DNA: TGTGCCAGCAGCCGTAGCGGACAGGAAATGGTCTATGGCTACACCTTC. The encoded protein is CASSRSGQEMVYGYTF.

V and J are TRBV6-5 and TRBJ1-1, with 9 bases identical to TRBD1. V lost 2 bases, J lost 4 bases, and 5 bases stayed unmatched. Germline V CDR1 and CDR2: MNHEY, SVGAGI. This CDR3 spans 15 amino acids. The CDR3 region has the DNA TGTGCCAGCAGTTACCCGGGACAGGGAATCACTGAAGCTTTCTTT. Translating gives CASSYPGQGITEAFF.

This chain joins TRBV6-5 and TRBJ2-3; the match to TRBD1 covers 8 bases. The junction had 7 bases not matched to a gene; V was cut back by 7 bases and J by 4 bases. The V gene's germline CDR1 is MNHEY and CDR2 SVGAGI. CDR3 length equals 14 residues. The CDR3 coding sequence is TGTGCCAGCAACGACGGACAGGGCCCAGATACGCAGTATTTT. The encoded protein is CASNDGQGPDTQYF.

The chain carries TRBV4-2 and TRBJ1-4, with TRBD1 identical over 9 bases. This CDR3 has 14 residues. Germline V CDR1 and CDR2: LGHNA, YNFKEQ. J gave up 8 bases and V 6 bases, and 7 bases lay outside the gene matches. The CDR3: CASSYGQGREKLFF. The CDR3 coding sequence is TGTGCCAGCAGTTACGGACAGGGGCGGGAAAAACTGTTTTTT.

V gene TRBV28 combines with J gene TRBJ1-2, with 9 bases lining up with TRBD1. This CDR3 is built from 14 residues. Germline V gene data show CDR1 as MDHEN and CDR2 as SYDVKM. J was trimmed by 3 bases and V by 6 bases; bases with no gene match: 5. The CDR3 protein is CASRTGGRDYGYTF. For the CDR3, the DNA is TGTGCCAGCAGGACAGGGGGTAGGGACTATGGCTACACCTTC.

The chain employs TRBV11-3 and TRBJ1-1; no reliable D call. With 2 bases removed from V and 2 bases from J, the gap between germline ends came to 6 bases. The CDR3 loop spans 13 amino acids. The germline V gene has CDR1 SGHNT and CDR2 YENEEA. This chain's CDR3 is CASSLLSNTEAFF. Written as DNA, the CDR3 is TGTGCCAGCAGCTTACTCTCTAACACTGAAGCTTTCTTT.

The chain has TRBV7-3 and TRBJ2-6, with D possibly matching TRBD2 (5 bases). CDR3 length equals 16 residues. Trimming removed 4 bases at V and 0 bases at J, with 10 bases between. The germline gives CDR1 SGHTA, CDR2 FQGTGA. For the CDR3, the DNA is TGTGCCAGCAGCTCGGGAACGAACTCTGGGGCCAACGTCCTGACTTTC. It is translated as CASSSGTNSGANVLTF. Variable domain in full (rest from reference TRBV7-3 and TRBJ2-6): GAGVSQTPSNKVTEKGKYVELRCDPISGHTALYWYRQSLGQGPEFLIYFQGTGAADDSGLPNDRFFAVRPEGSVSTLKIQRTERGDSAVYLCASSSGTNSGANVLTFGAGSRLTVL.

The CDR3 nucleotides are TGTGCCAGTAGTTACCGAATCCAGGGGGCACGACATGAAAAACTGTTTTTT. The encoded protein is CASSYRIQGARHEKLFF. The chain carries TRBV19 and TRBJ1-4; TRBD1 agrees at 8 bases. Trimming removed 5 bases from V and 6 bases from J; junction bases left unmatched: 14. The length of the CDR3 is 17 residues. Germline V gene sequence: CDR1 LNHDA, CDR2 SQIVND (reference sequence).

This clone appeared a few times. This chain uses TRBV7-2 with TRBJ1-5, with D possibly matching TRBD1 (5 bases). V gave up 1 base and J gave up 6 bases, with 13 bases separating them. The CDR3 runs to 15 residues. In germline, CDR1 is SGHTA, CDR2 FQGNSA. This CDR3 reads CASSLVRGPGQPQHF. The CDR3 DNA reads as TGTGCCAGCAGCTTAGTAAGGGGTCCGGGTCAGCCCCAGCATTTT.

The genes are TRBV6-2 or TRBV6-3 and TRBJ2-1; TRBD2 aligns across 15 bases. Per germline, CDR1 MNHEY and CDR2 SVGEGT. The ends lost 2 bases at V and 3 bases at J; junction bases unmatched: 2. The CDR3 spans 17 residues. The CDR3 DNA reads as TGTGCCAGCAGTTACGGGACTAGCGGGGGGTTCTACAATGAGCAGTTCTTC. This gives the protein CASSYGTSGGFYNEQFF.

As DNA, the CDR3 is TGCGCCAGCAGCTTGTGGCAGGCGACCCATCCGTTGAACACTGAAGCTTTCTTT. This sequence encodes CASSLWQATHPLNTEAFF. The V call is TRBV5-1, the J call TRBJ1-1, with D uncertain. The V and J ends lost 1 base and 0 bases respectively, with 19 bases between them. This CDR3 has 18 residues. CDR1 is SGHRS, CDR2 YFSETQ, per germline.

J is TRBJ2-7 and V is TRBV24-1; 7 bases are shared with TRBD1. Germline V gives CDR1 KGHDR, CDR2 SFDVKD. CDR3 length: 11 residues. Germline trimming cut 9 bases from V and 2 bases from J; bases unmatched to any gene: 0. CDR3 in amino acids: CATGTAYEQYF. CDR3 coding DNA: TGTGCCACCGGGACAGCCTACGAGCAGTACTTC.

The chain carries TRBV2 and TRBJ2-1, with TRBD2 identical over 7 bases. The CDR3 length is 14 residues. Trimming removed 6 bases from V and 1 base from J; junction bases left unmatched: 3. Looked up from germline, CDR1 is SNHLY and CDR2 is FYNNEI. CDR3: CASRRGTSYNEQFF. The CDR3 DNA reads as TGTGCCAGCAGGCGGGGGACTTCCTACAATGAGCAGTTCTTC.

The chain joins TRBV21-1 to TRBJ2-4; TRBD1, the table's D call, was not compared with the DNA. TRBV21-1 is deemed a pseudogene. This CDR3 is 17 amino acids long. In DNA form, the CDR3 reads TGTGCCAGCCTCGGAAGGACAGGGGTCGGGAGGAAAAACATTCAGTACTTC. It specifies CASLGRTGVGRKNIQYF.

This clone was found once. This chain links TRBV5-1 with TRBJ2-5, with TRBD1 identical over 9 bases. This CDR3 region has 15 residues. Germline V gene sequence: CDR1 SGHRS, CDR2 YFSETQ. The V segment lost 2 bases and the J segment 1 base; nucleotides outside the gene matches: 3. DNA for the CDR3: TGCGCCAGCAGCTTACGGACAGGGGTCCAAGAGACCCAGTACTTC. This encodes CASSLRTGVQETQYF.

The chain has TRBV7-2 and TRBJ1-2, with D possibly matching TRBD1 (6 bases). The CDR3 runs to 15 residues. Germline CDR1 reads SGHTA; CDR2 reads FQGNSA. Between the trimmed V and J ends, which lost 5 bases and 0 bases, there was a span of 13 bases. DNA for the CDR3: TGTGCCAGCAGCCGGACAGAAAGAACTAACTATGGCTACACCTTC. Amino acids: CASSRTERTNYGYTF.

The CDR3 DNA reads as TGCGCCAGCCGGACAGGGGATCAGCCCCAGCATTTT. This codes for CASRTGDQPQHF. The J gene is TRBJ1-5, the V gene TRBV5-1, with 9 bases that match TRBD1. Germline trimming cut 7 bases from V and 5 bases from J; bases unmatched to any gene: 1. CDR3 length: 12 residues. Looked up from germline, CDR1 is SGHRS and CDR2 is YFSETQ.